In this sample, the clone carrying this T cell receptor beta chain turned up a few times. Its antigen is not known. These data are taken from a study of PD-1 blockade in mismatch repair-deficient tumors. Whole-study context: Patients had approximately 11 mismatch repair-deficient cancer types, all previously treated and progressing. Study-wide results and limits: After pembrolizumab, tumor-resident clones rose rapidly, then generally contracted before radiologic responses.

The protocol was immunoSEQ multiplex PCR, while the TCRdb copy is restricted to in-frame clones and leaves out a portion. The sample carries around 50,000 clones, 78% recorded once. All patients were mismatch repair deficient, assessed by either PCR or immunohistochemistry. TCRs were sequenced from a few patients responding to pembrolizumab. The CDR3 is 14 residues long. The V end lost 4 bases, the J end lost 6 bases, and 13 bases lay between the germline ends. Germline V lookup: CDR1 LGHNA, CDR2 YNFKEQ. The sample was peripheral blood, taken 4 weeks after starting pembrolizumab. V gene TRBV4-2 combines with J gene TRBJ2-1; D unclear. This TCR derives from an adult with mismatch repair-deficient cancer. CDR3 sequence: CASSPQRKGNEQFF. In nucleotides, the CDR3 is TGTGCCAGCAGCCCACAACGGAAGGGCAATGAGCAGTTCTTC.